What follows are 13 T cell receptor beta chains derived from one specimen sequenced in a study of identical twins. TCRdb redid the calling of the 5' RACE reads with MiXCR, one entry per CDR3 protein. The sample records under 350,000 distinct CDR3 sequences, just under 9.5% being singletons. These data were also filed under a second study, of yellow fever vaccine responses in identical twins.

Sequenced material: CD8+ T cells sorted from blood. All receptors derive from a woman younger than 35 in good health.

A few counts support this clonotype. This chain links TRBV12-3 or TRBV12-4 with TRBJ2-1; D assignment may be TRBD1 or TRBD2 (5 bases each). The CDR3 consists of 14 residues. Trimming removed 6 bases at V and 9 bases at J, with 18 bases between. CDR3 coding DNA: TGTGCCAGCAGCTCCGGGACCCCCTATACTGAGCAGTTCTTC. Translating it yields CASSSGTPYTEQFF.

This chain's CDR3 is CATSRVLGGPNEKLFF. The CDR3 DNA reads as TGTGCCACCAGCAGAGTTTTAGGGGGGCCTAATGAAAAACTGTTTTTT. The J gene is TRBJ1-4, the V gene TRBV15; D may be TRBD1 (6 bases). The CDR3 sequence is 16 residues long. Trimming pared 1 base from V and 3 bases from J, leaving 12 bases between. The germline gives CDR1 LNHNV, CDR2 YYDKDF (reference sequence).

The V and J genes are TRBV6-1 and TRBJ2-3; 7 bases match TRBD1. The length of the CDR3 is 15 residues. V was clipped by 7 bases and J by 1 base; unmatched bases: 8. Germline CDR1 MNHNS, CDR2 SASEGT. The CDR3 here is CASTDRESGTDTQYF. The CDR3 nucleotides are TGTGCCAGCACCGACAGGGAGAGTGGCACAGATACGCAGTATTTT.

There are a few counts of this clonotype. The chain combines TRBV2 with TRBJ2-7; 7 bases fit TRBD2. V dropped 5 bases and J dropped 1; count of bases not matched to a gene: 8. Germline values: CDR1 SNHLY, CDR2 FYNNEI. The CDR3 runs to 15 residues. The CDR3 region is CASSPGREASYEQYF. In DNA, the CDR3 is TGTGCCAGCAGTCCGGGGAGGGAGGCGTCCTACGAGCAGTACTTC.

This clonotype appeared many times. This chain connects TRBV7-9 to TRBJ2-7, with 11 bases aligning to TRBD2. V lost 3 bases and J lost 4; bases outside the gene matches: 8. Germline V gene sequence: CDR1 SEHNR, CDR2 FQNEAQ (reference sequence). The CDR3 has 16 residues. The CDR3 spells CASSFIGLAGAYEQYF. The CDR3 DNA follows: TGTGCCAGCAGCTTCATCGGACTAGCGGGCGCGTACGAGCAGTACTTC.

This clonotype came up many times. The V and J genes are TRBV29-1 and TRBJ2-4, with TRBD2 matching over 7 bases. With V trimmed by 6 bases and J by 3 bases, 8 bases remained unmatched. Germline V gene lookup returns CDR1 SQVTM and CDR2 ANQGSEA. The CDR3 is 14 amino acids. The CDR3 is CSVGRAGSKNIQYF. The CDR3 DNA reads TGCAGCGTGGGGAGGGCAGGGAGCAAAAACATTCAGTACTTC.

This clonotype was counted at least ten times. The CDR3: CASSFLGLAVNTGELFF. DNA for the CDR3: TGTGCCAGCAGCTTCTTGGGACTAGCGGTTAACACCGGGGAGCTGTTTTTT. The chain employs TRBV7-9 and TRBJ2-2; 11 bases align to TRBD2. This CDR3 has 17 residues. The ends lost 3 bases at V and 2 bases at J; junction bases unmatched: 5. Germline V lookup: CDR1 SEHNR, CDR2 FQNEAQ (reference sequence).

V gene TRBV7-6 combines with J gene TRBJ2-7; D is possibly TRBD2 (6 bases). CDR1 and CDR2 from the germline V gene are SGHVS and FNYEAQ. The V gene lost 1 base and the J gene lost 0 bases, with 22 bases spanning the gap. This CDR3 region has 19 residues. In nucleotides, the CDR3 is TGTGCCAGCAGCTTAGTAGGGGAGGACGGCGGTGGAAGCTCCTACGAGCAGTACTTC. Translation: CASSLVGEDGGGSSYEQYF.

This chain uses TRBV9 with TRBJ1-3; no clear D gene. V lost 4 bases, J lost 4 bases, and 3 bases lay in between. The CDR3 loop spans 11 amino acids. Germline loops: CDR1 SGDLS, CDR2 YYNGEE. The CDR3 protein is CASSRGNTIYF. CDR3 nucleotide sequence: TGTGCCAGCAGCCGAGGAAACACCATATATTTT.

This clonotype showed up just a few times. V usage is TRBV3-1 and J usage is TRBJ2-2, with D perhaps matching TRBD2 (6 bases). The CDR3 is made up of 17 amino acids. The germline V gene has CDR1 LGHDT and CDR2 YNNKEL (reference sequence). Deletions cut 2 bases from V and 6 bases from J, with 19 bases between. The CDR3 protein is CASSQWAGTWEAGELFF. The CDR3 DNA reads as TGTGCCAGCAGCCAATGGGCCGGGACTTGGGAAGCCGGGGAGCTGTTTTTT.

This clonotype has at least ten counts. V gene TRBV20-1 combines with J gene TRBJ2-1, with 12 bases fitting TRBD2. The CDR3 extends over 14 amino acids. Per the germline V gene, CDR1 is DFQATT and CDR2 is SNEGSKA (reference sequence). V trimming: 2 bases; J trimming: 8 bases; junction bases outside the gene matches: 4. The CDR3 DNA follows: TGCAGTGCTAGACTAGCGGGGGGGGATGATGAGCAGTTCTTC. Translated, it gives CSARLAGGDDEQFF.

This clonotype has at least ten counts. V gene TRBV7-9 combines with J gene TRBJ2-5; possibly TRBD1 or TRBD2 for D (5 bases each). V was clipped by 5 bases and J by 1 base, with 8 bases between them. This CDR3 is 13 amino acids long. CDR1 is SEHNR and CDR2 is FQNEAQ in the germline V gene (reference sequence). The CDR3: CASSPGTQETQYF. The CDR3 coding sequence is TGTGCCAGCAGCCCAGGGACCCAAGAGACCCAGTACTTC.

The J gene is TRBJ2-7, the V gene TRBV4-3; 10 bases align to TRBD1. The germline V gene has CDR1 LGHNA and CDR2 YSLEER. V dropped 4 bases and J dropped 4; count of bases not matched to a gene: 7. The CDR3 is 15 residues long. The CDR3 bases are TGCGCCAGCAGCCTCGGGACAGGGGAACTTTACGAGCAGTACTTC. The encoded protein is CASSLGTGELYEQYF.